This passage covers 5 T cell receptor beta chains from one sample sequenced in a study of blood T cell repertoires in COVID-19. The method was immunoSEQ multiplex PCR; TCRdb's version includes in-frame clones alone and lacks a portion of them. Altogether approximately 97,000 clones are present, around 90% being singletons, with the ten largest covering approximately 5.6%. The sample comprised peripheral blood. The source is a woman aged 50 to 60 with COVID-19, enrolled during active disease.

The rearrangement uses TRBV2 and TRBJ2-3; TRBD1 aligns across 7 bases. Trimming removed 7 bases from V and 6 bases from J; junction bases left unmatched: 10. This CDR3 has 14 residues. Germline CDR1 is SNHLY and CDR2 is FYNNEI. The chain's CDR3 is CASIRTGPQDTQYF. The CDR3 DNA follows: TGTGCCAGCATTAGGACAGGCCCGCAGGATACGCAGTATTTT.

This chain uses TRBV28 with TRBJ2-3, with D possibly matching TRBD2 (6 bases). Between the trimmed V and J ends, which lost 2 bases and 1 base, there was a span of 10 bases. The V gene's germline CDR1 is MDHEN and CDR2 SYDVKM. The CDR3 runs to 15 residues. Here the CDR3 DNA reads TGTGCCAGCAGTTTAATGTGGGGGGGCACAGATACGCAGTATTTT. Its translation is CASSLMWGGTDTQYF.

Concerning this clone: Likely a read error: the CDR3 ends without its conserved phenylalanine or tryptophan. The DNA is omitted, as the CDR3 cannot be located on it reliably, and the CDR3 follows TCRdb's listing. V and J are TRBV30 and TRBJ2-7; no DNA check was done on the table's D call, TRBD1. The germline V gene encodes CDR1 GTSNPN and CDR2 SVGIG (reference sequence). From its first to its last residue, the CDR3 has 9 amino acids. The CDR3 reads CAWSMAGST.

This clone was counted a single time. The V gene is TRBV19, the J gene TRBJ1-5, with D perhaps TRBD1 (5 bases). V was cut by 7 bases and J by 3 bases, with 13 bases left in between. The CDR3 loop spans 14 amino acids. Germline V lookup: CDR1 LNHDA, CDR2 SQIVND (reference sequence). The DNA of the CDR3 is TGTGCCAGTACCCTGGGGCAATTCAATCAGCCCCAGCATTTT. This codes for CASTLGQFNQPQHF.

The chain combines TRBV7-9 with TRBJ1-1, with 7 bases fitting TRBD1. J gave up 12 bases and V 4 bases, and 8 bases lay outside the gene matches. The CDR3 sequence is 12 residues long. The germline V gene encodes CDR1 SEHNR and CDR2 FQNEAQ (reference sequence). CDR3: CASSWDSGASFF. The DNA of the CDR3 is TGTGCCAGCAGCTGGGACAGTGGGGCTTCTTTCTTT.